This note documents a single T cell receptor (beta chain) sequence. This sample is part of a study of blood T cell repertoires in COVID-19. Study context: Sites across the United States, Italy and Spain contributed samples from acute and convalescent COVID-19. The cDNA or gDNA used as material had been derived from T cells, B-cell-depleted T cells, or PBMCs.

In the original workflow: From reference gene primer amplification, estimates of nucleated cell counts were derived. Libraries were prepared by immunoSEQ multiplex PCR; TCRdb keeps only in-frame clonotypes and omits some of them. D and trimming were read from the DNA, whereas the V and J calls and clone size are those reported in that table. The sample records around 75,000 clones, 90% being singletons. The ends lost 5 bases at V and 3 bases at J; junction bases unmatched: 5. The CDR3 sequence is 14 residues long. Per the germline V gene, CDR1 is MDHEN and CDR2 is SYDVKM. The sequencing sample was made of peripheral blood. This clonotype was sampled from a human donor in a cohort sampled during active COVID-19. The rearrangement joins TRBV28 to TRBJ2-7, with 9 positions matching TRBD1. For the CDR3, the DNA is TGTGCCAGCAGTCACAGGGGGCTGGGCTACGAGCAGTACTTC. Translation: CASSHRGLGYEQYF.